These T cell receptor beta chains were read from a single sample in a study of cytomegalovirus exposure and HLA in healthy donors. TCRdb's copy holds only in-frame clones and misses some; the assay was immunoSEQ multiplex PCR. The sample lists roughly 86,000 clones; 60% to 80% were seen once. The sample taken for sequencing was PBMCs. Receptor source: a female donor in good health and CMV-seronegative. The CDR3 runs from the conserved cysteine through the conserved F or W. The D gene is left open where the match is weak. Clone size is shown for a subset of rows, as once, few, many or a class of expanded clone.

TRBV6-4,TRBJ2-1,TRBD2,NA,CASSMVPGGRGSGRNEQFF,TGTGCCAGCAGTATGGTTCCGGGGGGGCGAGGTAGTGGTCGCAATGAGCAGTTCTTC
TRBV7-2,TRBJ2-1,TRBD1,NA,CASSSSTGGNYNEQFF,TGTGCCAGCAGCTCATCGACAGGGGGGAATTACAATGAGCAGTTCTTC
TRBV12-2,TRBJ2-5,NA,NA,CASRLVVVCRDRGRETQYF,TGTGCAAGTCGCTTAGTGGTGGTATGTCGGGACAGGGGTCGAGAGACCCAGTACTTC
TRBV15,TRBJ1-1,NA,NA,CATSSLRAGPGEAFF,TGTGCCACCAGCAGCCTGCGGGCGGGACCCGGTGAAGCTTTCTTT
TRBV5-1,TRBJ2-1,TRBD2,NA,CASSAGLAAYNEQFF,TGCGCCAGCAGCGCGGGACTAGCGGCCTACAATGAGCAGTTCTTC
TRBV7-9,TRBJ2-3,TRBD2,NA,CASSITSGGTDTQYF,TGTGCCAGCAGCATAACTAGCGGGGGCACAGATACGCAGTATTTT
TRBV13,TRBJ1-3,NA,NA,CASTETGSYTGNTIYF,TGTGCCAGCACCGAAACAGGGTCATACACTGGAAACACCATATATTTT
TRBV4-1,TRBJ2-5,NA,NA,CASSQVPGYQETQYF,TGCGCCAGCAGCCAAGTACCCGGGTACCAAGAGACCCAGTACTTC
TRBV5-6,TRBJ2-7,TRBD1,NA,CASSLRGLGQGADEQYF,TGTGCCAGCAGCTTGCGCGGGTTGGGACAGGGGGCGGACGAGCAGTACTTC
TRBV5-1,TRBJ1-4,TRBD1,NA,CASSSRRDRGFNEKLFF,TGCGCCAGCAGCTCCCGGCGGGACAGGGGCTTTAATGAAAAACTGTTTTTT
TRBV5-1,TRBJ2-1,TRBD2,NA,CASSLGVTSGSYNEQFF,TGCGCCAGCAGCTTGGGGGTTACTAGCGGGAGTTACAATGAGCAGTTCTTC
TRBV5-1,TRBJ2-7,TRBD1,once,CASSLNSDRGSEQYF,TGCGCCAGCAGCTTGAATTCGGACAGGGGTTCCGAGCAGTACTTC
TRBV9,TRBJ2-2,NA,NA,CASSDPGTTNTGELFF,TGTGCCAGCAGCGATCCAGGGACAACGAACACCGGGGAGCTGTTTTTT
TRBV6-1,TRBJ1-3,NA,NA,CASRLTVTGNTIYF,TGTGCCAGCAGGTTAACAGTTACCGGAAACACCATATATTTT
TRBV2,TRBJ2-2,NA,NA,CASTLLARGTGELFF,TGTGCCAGCACTCTACTGGCCAGGGGCACCGGGGAGCTGTTTTTT
TRBV6-5,TRBJ1-5,NA,few,CASSTGGGAQPQHF,TGTGCCAGCAGTACCGGGGGGGGCGCACAGCCCCAGCATTTT
TRBV9,TRBJ2-7,TRBD2,NA,CASSVGPSGSSEQYF,TGTGCCAGCAGCGTAGGTCCTAGCGGGAGCAGCGAGCAGTACTTC
TRBV27,TRBJ2-7,NA,NA,CASSPRVRVRQTEGDYEQYF,TGTGCCAGCAGTCCCCGAGTCAGGGTGAGGCAAACGGAGGGTGATTACGAGCAGTACTTC
TRBV28,TRBJ2-3,TRBD1,NA,CASSLPQGVTDTQYF,TGTGCCAGCAGTTTACCGCAGGGGGTCACAGATACGCAGTATTTT
TRBV6-5,TRBJ2-3,TRBD2,NA,CASSPAGGPTDTQYF,TGTGCCAGCAGTCCAGCGGGAGGGCCGACAGATACGCAGTATTTT
TRBV10-3,TRBJ2-7,TRBD2,NA,CAISQRGGREGHEQYF,TGTGCCATCAGCCAGAGAGGAGGGAGGGAAGGTCACGAGCAGTACTTC
TRBV7-9,TRBJ1-4,TRBD1,NA,CASSFRGPVEKLFF,TGTGCCAGCAGCTTCAGGGGGCCGGTTGAAAAACTGTTTTTT
TRBV5-1,TRBJ2-1,TRBD1,NA,CASSWERDRASPEQFF,TGCGCCAGCAGCTGGGAACGGGACAGGGCGAGCCCCGAGCAGTTCTTC
TRBV2,TRBJ1-2,NA,NA,CASSELVQAFYGYTF,TGTGCCAGCAGTGAACTTGTACAGGCGTTCTATGGCTACACCTTC
TRBV7-2,TRBJ2-7,NA,NA,CASSPSPPSSEQYF,TGTGCCAGCAGCCCCAGTCCCCCTAGCTCCGAGCAGTACTTC
TRBV27,TRBJ1-1,TRBD1,NA,CASSRGTGTNNEAFF,TGTGCCAGCAGTCGGGGGACAGGGACAAACAATGAAGCTTTCTTT
TRBV5-4,TRBJ2-5,TRBD2,once,CASSGGRVETQYF,TGTGCCAGCTCGGGGGGGCGGGTGGAGACCCAGTACTTC
TRBV18,TRBJ1-3,NA,NA,CASSPQTVSGNTIYF,TGTGCCAGCTCACCACAGACAGTCTCTGGAAACACCATATATTTT
TRBV5-6,TRBJ1-5,TRBD1,few,CASSQGQGAGYQPQHF,TGTGCCAGCAGCCAGGGACAGGGGGCGGGTTACCAGCCCCAGCATTTT
TRBV28,TRBJ1-2,NA,few,CASSFDGKVGYGYTF,TGTGCCAGCAGTTTCGACGGGAAAGTCGGCTATGGCTACACCTTC
TRBV7-9,TRBJ1-2,TRBD1,NA,CASSTRQGSNYGYTF,TGTGCCAGCAGCACAAGACAGGGCAGTAACTATGGCTACACCTTC
TRBV5-1,TRBJ2-1,TRBD2,NA,CASSLQGLADNEQFF,TGCGCCAGCAGCCTCCAGGGACTAGCGGACAATGAGCAGTTCTTC
TRBV28,TRBJ2-7,TRBD1,few,CASIPAWTGRMNEQYF,TGTGCCAGCATCCCCGCCTGGACAGGGCGAATGAACGAGCAGTACTTC
TRBV4-3,TRBJ2-7,TRBD2,few,CASSRGLAGKAYEQYF,TGCGCCAGCAGCCGGGGACTAGCGGGCAAAGCCTACGAGCAGTACTTC
TRBV29-1,TRBJ2-7,TRBD1,NA,CSVGRTGENEQYF,TGCAGCGTGGGGAGGACAGGGGAAAACGAGCAGTACTTC
TRBV5-6,TRBJ2-1,TRBD2,few,CASSLWAGAEQFF,TGTGCCAGCAGCTTGTGGGCGGGAGCTGAGCAGTTCTTC
TRBV4-1,TRBJ1-5,TRBD1,few,CASSQAAQGVWSNQPQHF,TGCGCCAGCAGCCAAGCGGCCCAGGGGGTCTGGAGCAATCAGCCCCAGCATTTT
TRBV2,TRBJ1-4,NA,NA,CASNVGRSTNEKLFF,TGTGCCAGCAATGTTGGGAGGTCGACTAATGAAAAACTGTTTTTT
TRBV30,TRBJ1-1,NA,NA,CAWSVGLPGTEAFF,TGTGCCTGGAGTGTTGGTCTCCCAGGAACTGAAGCTTTCTTT
TRBV27,TRBJ1-2,NA,once,CATQSGGRGYTF,TGTGCCACCCAATCGGGGGGCCGTGGCTACACCTTC
TRBV6-1,TRBJ1-5,NA,NA,CASSEAWYNSNQPQHF,TGTGCCAGCAGTGAAGCCTGGTACAATAGCAATCAGCCCCAGCATTTT
TRBV19,TRBJ2-6,TRBD1,NA,CASSIDRQGGANVLTF,TGTGCCAGTAGTATAGACCGACAGGGAGGGGCCAACGTCCTGACTTTC
TRBV9,TRBJ2-1,NA,NA,CASSVEQLSYNEQFF,TGTGCCAGCAGCGTAGAACAGCTATCCTACAATGAGCAGTTCTTC
TRBV27,TRBJ2-1,TRBD2,NA,CASIPGLGSPYNEQFF,TGTGCCAGCATACCGGGACTAGGCTCTCCCTACAATGAGCAGTTCTTC
TRBV19,TRBJ1-5,TRBD1,NA,CASRQGQEVRQPQHF,TGTGCCAGTAGGCAGGGACAGGAGGTGAGACAGCCCCAGCATTTT
TRBV19,TRBJ2-6,TRBD1,NA,CASSQDRGSSGANVLTF,TGTGCCAGTAGTCAAGACAGGGGAAGCTCTGGGGCCAACGTCCTGACTTTC
TRBV28,TRBJ2-1,NA,NA,CASSLGGEQFF,TGTGCCAGCAGTTTGGGGGGTGAGCAGTTCTTC
TRBV5-1,TRBJ1-1,TRBD1,NA,CASSLDRGEAFF,TGCGCCAGCAGCTTGGACAGGGGTGAAGCTTTCTTT
TRBV7-9,TRBJ2-7,NA,NA,CASSPYLGRPTSYEQYF,TGTGCCAGCAGCCCCTACCTTGGGAGACCCACTTCCTACGAGCAGTACTTC
TRBV28,TRBJ1-1,TRBD1,NA,CASSLTGEPAGEAFF,TGTGCCAGCAGTTTAACAGGGGAACCTGCTGGCGAGGCTTTCTTT
TRBV30,TRBJ1-5,NA,NA,CAWSREKNQPQHF,TGTGCCTGGAGCCGAGAGAAGAATCAGCCCCAGCATTTT
TRBV11-2,TRBJ2-2,NA,NA,CASSTTTIATGELFF,TGTGCCAGCAGCACGACGACTATCGCGACCGGGGAGCTGTTTTTT
TRBV4-1,TRBJ1-1,TRBD1,NA,CASSQPTGGTEAFF,TGCGCCAGCAGCCAACCAACAGGGGGAACTGAAGCTTTCTTT
TRBV5-4,TRBJ2-1,NA,NA,CASSAGRLSYNEQFF,TGTGCCAGCAGCGCGGGACGCCTCTCCTACAATGAGCAGTTCTTC
TRBV28,TRBJ1-5,NA,NA,CASLPQGNQPQHF,TGTGCCAGCCTCCCTCAGGGCAATCAGCCCCAGCATTTT
TRBV28,TRBJ1-2,NA,NA,CASSPGGKKGGYTF,TGTGCCAGCAGTCCGGGGGGCAAAAAAGGTGGCTACACCTTC
TRBV20-1,TRBJ2-5,NA,NA,CSPAGLETQYF,TGCAGTCCAGCGGGCCTGGAGACCCAGTACTTC
TRBV30,TRBJ1-2,NA,NA,CAWSEGGPGYTF,TGTGCCTGGAGTGAAGGAGGGCCTGGCTACACCTTC
TRBV28,TRBJ1-6,TRBD1,NA,CASTAARPLTGGLYSPLHF,TGTGCCAGCACTGCAGCCCGTCCCCTCACAGGGGGCCTCTATTCACCCCTCCACTTT
TRBV7-8,TRBJ1-1,NA,NA,CASSLGRPTEAFF,TGTGCCAGCAGCTTGGGCCGTCCCACTGAAGCTTTCTTT